The 17 T cell receptor beta chains below come from one sample, sequenced in a study of graft-versus-host responses after intestinal transplantation. Clones were read by immunoSEQ multiplex PCR, and TCRdb kept only the in-frame ones, dropping some. The sample lists approximately 58,000 clones; 91% were seen once. The source material was PBMCs, sampled about 120 days after intestinal transplantation. The source of these receptors is a human patient who received an intestinal transplant, so some T cells may come from the graft donor.

J is TRBJ2-1 and V is TRBV5-1; TRBD1 aligns across 7 bases. The germline V gene encodes CDR1 SGHRS and CDR2 YFSETQ. After removal of 2 bases from V and 3 bases from J, the junction contained 8 bases not matched to a gene. The length of the CDR3 is 16 residues. The CDR3 sequence: CASSLFTGVIYNEQFF. CDR3 DNA: TGCGCCAGCAGCTTATTCACAGGGGTGATCTACAATGAGCAGTTCTTC.

This chain connects TRBV4-2 to TRBJ2-7, with a tentative D call TRBD1 (6 bases). The CDR3 totals 14 residues. Trimming took off 4 bases at V and 5 bases at J, with 15 bases between the two ends. CDR1 is LGHNA, CDR2 YNFKEQ, per germline. Here the CDR3 reads CASSRRTAMDEQYF. The CDR3 DNA reads TGTGCCAGCAGCCGCCGGACAGCCATGGACGAGCAGTACTTC.

This CDR3 reads CASSLYLVNTGELFF. The CDR3 region has the DNA TGTGCCAGCAGTTTATACCTCGTTAACACCGGGGAGCTGTTTTTT. The rearrangement links TRBV28 to TRBJ2-2; no definite D call. The V gene's germline CDR1 is MDHEN and CDR2 SYDVKM. With 1 base removed from V and 2 bases from J, the gap between germline ends came to 8 bases. The CDR3 sequence is 15 residues long.

The chain couples TRBV5-1 to TRBJ2-3; 8 nucleotides align to TRBD1. CDR1 is SGHRS and CDR2 is YFSETQ in the germline V gene. This CDR3 is 14 amino acids long. V lost 5 bases to trimming and J lost 1 base; unmatched junction nucleotides: 3. The CDR3 DNA follows: TGCGCCAGCAGAAAGGGACAGGGCACAGATACGCAGTATTTT. Translated, it gives CASRKGQGTDTQYF.

The count of this clone is one. The rearrangement joins TRBV29-1 to TRBJ1-4; no clear D. Germline CDR1 is SQVTM and CDR2 is ANQGSEA. The CDR3 loop spans 11 amino acids. The DNA for the CDR3 is TGCGCCTCCTCCCTCGGCGAAAAACTGTTTTTT. Translation gives CASSLGEKLFF.

This chain uses TRBV7-2 with TRBJ2-1; D perhaps matches TRBD2 (7 bases). V was shortened by 1 base and J by 3 bases, with 10 bases between the two germline ends. Germline assignment: CDR1 SGHTA and CDR2 FQGNSA. This CDR3 is built from 15 residues. The CDR3 sequence is CASSLGGGRYNEQFF. The DNA for the CDR3 is TGTGCCAGCAGCTTAGGGGGGGGCCGCTACAATGAGCAGTTCTTC.

This clone is a singleton in its sample. The chain has TRBV27 and TRBJ2-7, with 8 bases lining up with TRBD1. Trimming cost V 3 bases and J 6 bases; bases outside gene matches: 10. The V gene's germline CDR1 is MNHEY and CDR2 SMNVEV (reference sequence). This CDR3 has 15 amino acids. CDR3 sequence reads: CASSFVGTGRGEQYF. Here the CDR3 DNA reads TGTGCCAGCAGTTTCGTCGGGACAGGCCGTGGCGAGCAGTACTTC.

The V and J genes are TRBV13 and TRBJ2-7; D gene unclear. CDR1 and CDR2 from the germline V gene are PRHDT and FYEKMQ (reference sequence). V lost 3 bases and J 3 bases, leaving 12 bases between the germline ends. CDR3 length: 14 residues. The CDR3 sequence: CASSFVNSLYEQYF. Written as DNA, the CDR3 is TGTGCCAGCAGCTTCGTCAACAGCCTCTACGAGCAGTACTTC.

This clone was counted once. The chain employs TRBV28 and TRBJ1-1; 11 bases are a match to TRBD1. J lost 6 bases, V lost 7 bases, and 10 bases had no gene match. The CDR3 length is 15 residues. Germline CDR1 MDHEN, CDR2 SYDVKM. In DNA form, the CDR3 reads TGTGCCAGCATCAGTGGACAGGGGGCGCCCCCTGAAGCTTTCTTT. This sequence encodes CASISGQGAPPEAFF. Variable domain in full (rest from reference TRBV28 and TRBJ1-1): DVKVTQSSRYLVKRTGEKVFLECVQDMDHENMFWYRQDPGLGLRLIYFSYDVKMKEKGDIPEGYSVSREKKERFSLILESASTNQTSMYLCASISGQGAPPEAFFGQGTRLTVV.

The chain carries TRBV5-4 and TRBJ1-2; 7 bases are a match to TRBD1. This CDR3 is built from 14 residues. The V segment lost 3 bases and the J segment 4 bases; nucleotides outside the gene matches: 6. Germline-derived CDR1 and CDR2 are SGHNT and YYREEE (reference sequence). CDR3 residues: CASSYYGTAYGYTF. In DNA form, the CDR3 reads TGTGCCAGCAGCTATTACGGGACAGCCTATGGCTACACCTTC.

The chain couples TRBV5-4 to TRBJ2-5; D is tentatively TRBD1 or TRBD2 (6 bases each). The CDR3 length is 15 residues. V was pared by 1 base and J by 5 bases, with 15 bases between. Germline loops: CDR1 SGHNT, CDR2 YYREEE (reference sequence). The CDR3 here is CASSLRVGGGETQYF. Written as DNA, the CDR3 is TGTGCCAGCAGCTTGAGGGTGGGGGGCGGCGAGACCCAGTACTTC.

This clone was picked up one time. The genes are TRBV5-6 and TRBJ2-7, with a weak D call TRBD1 (5 bases). V was shortened by 0 bases and J by 3 bases, with 7 bases between the two germline ends. CDR3 size: 13 residues. Looked up from germline, CDR1 is SGHDT and CDR2 is YYEEEE. The CDR3 loop is CASSLVQGYEQYF. In nucleotides, the CDR3 is TGTGCCAGCAGCTTGGTGCAGGGCTACGAGCAGTACTTC.

The genes are TRBV29-1 and TRBJ2-7; D is possibly TRBD1 (6 bases). V lost 4 bases to trimming and J lost 2 bases, with 18 bases between them. This CDR3 comprises 15 residues. Germline V gives CDR1 SQVTM, CDR2 ANQGSEA. CDR3 coding DNA: TGCAGCGTTGCAAGCCTCCAGGGGAATACCTACGAGCAGTACTTC. This sequence encodes CSVASLQGNTYEQYF.

V is TRBV5-1 and J is TRBJ2-5; 12 positions match TRBD2. CDR3 length equals 16 residues. The germline CDR1 and CDR2 sequences are SGHRS and YFSETQ. V shed 4 bases and J 5 bases; nucleotides not matched to a gene: 9. For the CDR3, the DNA is TGCGCCAGCAGCCGGGGGACTAGCGGGCCGGGGGAGACCCAGTACTTC. Protein sequence: CASSRGTSGPGETQYF.

The J gene is TRBJ2-4, the V gene TRBV2, with TRBD1 identical over 8 bases. The CDR3 length is 13 residues. Trimming cost V 7 bases and J 6 bases; bases outside gene matches: 5. Per germline, CDR1 SNHLY and CDR2 FYNNEI. The CDR3 loop is CASTGTGINIQYF. CDR3 in DNA: TGTGCCAGCACCGGGACAGGCATAAACATTCAGTACTTC.

The chain links TRBV4-1 to TRBJ2-7; 9 nucleotides line up with TRBD2. This CDR3 comprises 15 residues. With 1 base clipped from V and 5 bases from J, the junction kept 6 bases outside the gene matches. In germline, CDR1 is MGHRA, CDR2 YSYEKL. CDR3 coding DNA: TGCGCCAGCAGCCAAGCAGGAGGCGGGGGGGACGAGCAGTACTTC. It encodes CASSQAGGGGDEQYF.

The chain is built from TRBV28 and TRBJ2-7, with D perhaps matching TRBD2 (6 bases). The germline gives CDR1 MDHEN, CDR2 SYDVKM. V lost 2 bases and J lost 7, with 9 bases in between. The CDR3 consists of 12 residues. CDR3 residues: CASSLVGREQYF. CDR3 sequence (DNA): TGTGCCAGCAGTTTAGTAGGGAGGGAGCAGTACTTC.